This T cell receptor (beta chain) emerged from a study of human T cells and chemical hapten exposure. There are 14 residues in the CDR3. V was clipped by 7 bases and J by 5 bases; unmatched bases: 6. Germline-derived CDR1 and CDR2 are ENHRY and SYGVKD. Authors' data handling: TCRs per sample had a median of approximately 88,000 and ranged from about 20,000 to 700,000. TCRdb processed the RACE reads anew with MiXCR; each CDR3 protein has one entry. None of the V and J calls come from the authors' own analysis; TCRdb made them. The table includes roughly 200,000 distinct CDR3 sequences, 20% to 25% detected once. This clonotype was picked up a small number of times. The antigen remains undetermined. Study results and caveats: The number of TCRs over 1 in 1000 frequency stayed unchanged after DPC. Relative to controls, expanded TCRs formed significantly more large CDR3 similarity clusters.

The time point here: patch test 1, 2 weeks after DPC sensitization. Treatment indicated: therapeutic diphenylcyclopropenone sensitization with weekly scalp DPC. The J gene is TRBJ2-2, the V gene TRBV10-3; TRBD1 matches at 8 bases. The sequencing here drew on whole blood, taken in connection with sensitization to the hapten diphenylcyclopropenone (DPC). This clonotype was sampled from a woman aged 45-59 years with alopecia areata. Some clones in this sample may be carry-over from other donors' samples. The CDR3 here is CAINQDRDTGELFF. In nucleotides, the CDR3 is TGTGCCATCAACCAGGACAGGGATACCGGGGAGCTGTTTTTT.